Listed below are T cell receptor beta chains from one sample, sequenced in a study of T cell responses to AZD1222 COVID-19 vaccine. Clones were sequenced by immunoSEQ multiplex PCR, and TCRdb holds only the in-frame ones, with some missing. This repertoire shows around 150,000 clones, 90% to 95% found once; its top ten account for about 1.5%. This sample comprised peripheral blood, obtained on day 0 of AZD1222 vaccination. Every receptor here comes from an adult in good health. The CDR3 runs from the conserved cysteine through the conserved F or W. Each record gives: CDR3 DNA, CDR3 protein, J gene, V gene, clone size, D gene. A D gene is named only where the DNA matches it firmly. Clone size is not always given. Where it is, it says once, few, many or a class for expanded clones.

CDR3nt: TGTGCCAGCAGCCAAGACAGTCTAGCGGGAGAGGCCCCGGGATACAATGAGCAGTTCTTC
CDR3aa: CASSQDSLAGEAPGYNEQFF
j_gene: TRBJ2-1
v_gene: TRBV4-2
abundance: .
d_gene: TRBD2

CDR3nt: TGTGCCAGCAGACCGACAGGGGGGGCCTACGAGCAGTACTTC
CDR3aa: CASRPTGGAYEQYF
j_gene: TRBJ2-7
v_gene: TRBV27
abundance: .
d_gene: TRBD1

CDR3nt: TGTGCCAGCAGTTACTCCGGCCTGATAGGAGCTTTCTTT
CDR3aa: CASSYSGLIGAFF
j_gene: TRBJ1-1
v_gene: TRBV6-5
abundance: .
d_gene: .

CDR3nt: TGCGCCAGCAAAGTTGGGGGAGATCAGCCCCAGCATTTT
CDR3aa: CASKVGGDQPQHF
j_gene: TRBJ1-5
v_gene: TRBV10-2
abundance: once
d_gene: .

CDR3nt: TGTGCCAGCAGCATGAGCTCCTACGAGCAGTACTTC
CDR3aa: CASSMSSYEQYF
j_gene: TRBJ2-7
v_gene: TRBV28
abundance: few
d_gene: .

CDR3nt: TGTGCCTGGAGGGGCGGGGATGGGGCCCCCTTCCACGAGCAGTACTTC
CDR3aa: CAWRGGDGAPFHEQYF
j_gene: TRBJ2-7
v_gene: TRBV30
abundance: .
d_gene: .

CDR3nt: TGTGCCAGCAGCTTATTTACAGACACTGAAGCTTTCTTT
CDR3aa: CASSLFTDTEAFF
j_gene: TRBJ1-1
v_gene: TRBV11-3
abundance: .
d_gene: .

CDR3nt: TGTGCCAGCAGTTTTTGGACAGAATCTAATTCACCCCTCCACTTT
CDR3aa: CASSFWTESNSPLHF
j_gene: TRBJ1-6
v_gene: TRBV27
abundance: .
d_gene: .

CDR3nt: TGTGCCAGCAGTTACTCTGCGGCGGGGGGTAGGGGTGAGCAGTTCTTC
CDR3aa: CASSYSAAGGRGEQFF
j_gene: TRBJ2-1
v_gene: TRBV6-2/TRBV6-3
abundance: few
d_gene: TRBD2

CDR3nt: TGTGCCAGTAGTATCCCACCCATTTCTGAGCAGTTCTTC
CDR3aa: CASSIPPISEQFF
j_gene: TRBJ2-1
v_gene: TRBV19
abundance: .
d_gene: .

CDR3nt: TGTGCCAGTAGTATCACCCGACTAGCGGGGGAGAACAATGAGCAGTTCTTC
CDR3aa: CASSITRLAGENNEQFF
j_gene: TRBJ2-1
v_gene: TRBV19
abundance: .
d_gene: TRBD2

CDR3nt: TGTGCCAGCACCCTAGGACGGGGCGGTTTCGGCACCATATATTTT
CDR3aa: CASTLGRGGFGTIYF
j_gene: TRBJ1-3
v_gene: TRBV6-5
abundance: .
d_gene: .

CDR3nt: TGCGCCAGCAGCCCACAGGGCTACGAGCAGTACTTC
CDR3aa: CASSPQGYEQYF
j_gene: TRBJ2-7
v_gene: TRBV5-1
abundance: .
d_gene: .

CDR3nt: TGTGCCAGCAGCTTACTGTTGGTCTACAATGAGCAGTTCTTC
CDR3aa: CASSLLLVYNEQFF
j_gene: TRBJ2-1
v_gene: TRBV7-8
abundance: .
d_gene: .

CDR3nt: TGCGCCAGCAGCCAAAAACACGGGATGGGACTGTTTTTT
CDR3aa: CASSQKHGMGLFF
j_gene: TRBJ1-4
v_gene: TRBV4-3
abundance: .
d_gene: .

CDR3nt: TGTGCCAGCAGCCCCGGGGACTTTAGAGATAATTCACCCCTCCACTTT
CDR3aa: CASSPGDFRDNSPLHF
j_gene: TRBJ1-6
v_gene: TRBV4-2
abundance: .
d_gene: .

CDR3nt: TGTGCCAGCTCCCAAGATCATTACGAGCAGTACTTC
CDR3aa: CASSQDHYEQYF
j_gene: TRBJ2-7
v_gene: TRBV18
abundance: .
d_gene: .

CDR3nt: TGCGCCAGCAGCCAAGATCGTGCGGGTGAGCAGTTCTTC
CDR3aa: CASSQDRAGEQFF
j_gene: TRBJ2-1
v_gene: TRBV4-1
abundance: .
d_gene: .

CDR3nt: TGTGCCAGCAGCTCCACTAGACAGCTAAATGAAAAACTGTTTTTT
CDR3aa: CASSSTRQLNEKLFF
j_gene: TRBJ1-4
v_gene: TRBV5-4
abundance: .
d_gene: .

CDR3nt: TGCGCCAGCAGCCAGGGACTAGCGGGAGTCCTAGAGACCCAGTACTTC
CDR3aa: CASSQGLAGVLETQYF
j_gene: TRBJ2-5
v_gene: TRBV4-1
abundance: .
d_gene: TRBD2

CDR3nt: TGCGCCAGCAGCTTGAGCGAGTCGATCATTTCGTACTTC
CDR3aa: CASSLSESIISYF
j_gene: TRBJ2-7
v_gene: TRBV5-1
abundance: .
d_gene: .

CDR3nt: TGTGCTAGTGGTTTGGCGACAGGGGGCTCTCAGCCCCAGCATTTT
CDR3aa: CASGLATGGSQPQHF
j_gene: TRBJ1-5
v_gene: TRBV12-5
abundance: .
d_gene: TRBD1

CDR3nt: TGTGCCAGCAGCTTAGATGCCGGAGAAAAACTGTTTTTT
CDR3aa: CASSLDAGEKLFF
j_gene: TRBJ1-4
v_gene: TRBV7-2
abundance: .
d_gene: .

CDR3nt: TGTGCCAGCAGCGGCCGGCGGACTTATAATGAAAAACTGTTTTTT
CDR3aa: CASSGRRTYNEKLFF
j_gene: TRBJ1-4
v_gene: TRBV7-2
abundance: .
d_gene: .

CDR3nt: TGTGCCAGCAGCCAAGGTGACCGGGACGTCGGGCAGTACTTC
CDR3aa: CASSQGDRDVGQYF
j_gene: TRBJ2-7
v_gene: TRBV4-2
abundance: .
d_gene: .

CDR3nt: TGTGCCAGCAGCTTAGAGCTAGAGAGCTATGGCTACACCTTC
CDR3aa: CASSLELESYGYTF
j_gene: TRBJ1-2
v_gene: TRBV7-2
abundance: .
d_gene: .

CDR3nt: TGCAGTGCTAGTTACCCGGGACAGGGTGGAGAGCAGTTCTTC
CDR3aa: CSASYPGQGGEQFF
j_gene: TRBJ2-1
v_gene: TRBV20-1
abundance: .
d_gene: TRBD1

CDR3nt: TGTGCCTCCTCAAACAAAACAGGGTATAATTCACCCCTCCACTTT
CDR3aa: CASSNKTGYNSPLHF
j_gene: TRBJ1-6
v_gene: TRBV30
abundance: .
d_gene: .

CDR3nt: TGTGCCAGTACTGTAGGGCAGGTCTATGGCTACACCTTC
CDR3aa: CASTVGQVYGYTF
j_gene: TRBJ1-2
v_gene: TRBV19
abundance: few
d_gene: .

CDR3nt: TGTGCCAGCAGCGGTAGACTAGCGGGGGTACGGACAGATACGCAGTATTTT
CDR3aa: CASSGRLAGVRTDTQYF
j_gene: TRBJ2-3
v_gene: TRBV3-1/TRBV3-2
abundance: .
d_gene: TRBD2

CDR3nt: TGTGCCAGCAGCTTAGAAGGGACAGCTAAAAAACTGTTTTTT
CDR3aa: CASSLEGTAKKLFF
j_gene: TRBJ1-4
v_gene: TRBV7-6
abundance: .
d_gene: TRBD1

CDR3nt: TGCGCCAGCAGCTTGACAGGGGAGAGCACCGGGGAGCTGTTTTTT
CDR3aa: CASSLTGESTGELFF
j_gene: TRBJ2-2
v_gene: TRBV5-1
abundance: .
d_gene: TRBD1

CDR3nt: TGTGCCAGCAGCTTATTCGCAGATCACTCCTACAATGAGCAGTTCTTC
CDR3aa: CASSLFADHSYNEQFF
j_gene: TRBJ2-1
v_gene: TRBV7-2
abundance: .
d_gene: .

CDR3nt: TGTGCCAGTAGTATGGACTGGAACACTGAAGCTTTCTTT
CDR3aa: CASSMDWNTEAFF
j_gene: TRBJ1-1
v_gene: TRBV19
abundance: .
d_gene: .

CDR3nt: TGTGCCAGCAGCTTAAGGGACGGGCAGCCCCAGCATTTT
CDR3aa: CASSLRDGQPQHF
j_gene: TRBJ1-5
v_gene: TRBV7-3
abundance: .
d_gene: .

CDR3nt: TGTGCCAGCAGCGACGACATGTTGGGACAGCCCCAGCATTTT
CDR3aa: CASSDDMLGQPQHF
j_gene: TRBJ1-5
v_gene: TRBV5-5
abundance: few
d_gene: .

CDR3nt: TGTGCCATCAGTCTCGGGACAGGGATTCATAATTCACCCCTCCACTTT
CDR3aa: CAISLGTGIHNSPLHF
j_gene: TRBJ1-6
v_gene: TRBV10-3
abundance: .
d_gene: TRBD1

CDR3nt: TGTGCCATCAGTGAGTGGGACAGAAGGAGCTATGGCTACACCTTC
CDR3aa: CAISEWDRRSYGYTF
j_gene: TRBJ1-2
v_gene: TRBV10-3
abundance: .
d_gene: TRBD1

CDR3nt: TGTGCCTGGAGTTATGACAGGGGTATAGGTGGCTACACCTTC
CDR3aa: CAWSYDRGIGGYTF
j_gene: TRBJ1-2
v_gene: TRBV30
abundance: .
d_gene: TRBD1

CDR3nt: TGTGCCAGCAGCTTGGTCGGGACAGGGGGAAACACCATATATTTT
CDR3aa: CASSLVGTGGNTIYF
j_gene: TRBJ1-3
v_gene: TRBV5-4
abundance: .
d_gene: TRBD1

CDR3nt: TGTGCCAGCAGTCTTGTTAGAGTGGGAGAGGCTTTCTTT
CDR3aa: CASSLVRVGEAFF
j_gene: TRBJ1-1
v_gene: TRBV12-3/TRBV12-4
abundance: .
d_gene: .

CDR3nt: TGCGCCAGCAGCCAGGACAGGGAAGGTTACGCGGACTATGGCTACACCTTC
CDR3aa: CASSQDREGYADYGYTF
j_gene: TRBJ1-2
v_gene: TRBV5-1
abundance: .
d_gene: TRBD1